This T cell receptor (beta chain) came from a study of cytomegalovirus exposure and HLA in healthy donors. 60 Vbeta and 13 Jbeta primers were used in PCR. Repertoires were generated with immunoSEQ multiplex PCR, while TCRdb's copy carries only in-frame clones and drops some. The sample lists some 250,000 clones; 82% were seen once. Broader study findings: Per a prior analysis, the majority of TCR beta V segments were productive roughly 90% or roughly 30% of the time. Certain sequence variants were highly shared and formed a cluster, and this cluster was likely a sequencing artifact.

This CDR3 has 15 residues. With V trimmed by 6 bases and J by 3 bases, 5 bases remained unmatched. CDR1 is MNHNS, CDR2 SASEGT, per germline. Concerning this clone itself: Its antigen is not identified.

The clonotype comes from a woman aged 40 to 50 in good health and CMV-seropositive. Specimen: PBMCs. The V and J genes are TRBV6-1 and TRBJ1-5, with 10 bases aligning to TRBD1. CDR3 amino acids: CASSAGTGVNQPQHF. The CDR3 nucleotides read TGTGCCAGCAGCGCCGGGACAGGGGTCAATCAGCCCCAGCATTTT.